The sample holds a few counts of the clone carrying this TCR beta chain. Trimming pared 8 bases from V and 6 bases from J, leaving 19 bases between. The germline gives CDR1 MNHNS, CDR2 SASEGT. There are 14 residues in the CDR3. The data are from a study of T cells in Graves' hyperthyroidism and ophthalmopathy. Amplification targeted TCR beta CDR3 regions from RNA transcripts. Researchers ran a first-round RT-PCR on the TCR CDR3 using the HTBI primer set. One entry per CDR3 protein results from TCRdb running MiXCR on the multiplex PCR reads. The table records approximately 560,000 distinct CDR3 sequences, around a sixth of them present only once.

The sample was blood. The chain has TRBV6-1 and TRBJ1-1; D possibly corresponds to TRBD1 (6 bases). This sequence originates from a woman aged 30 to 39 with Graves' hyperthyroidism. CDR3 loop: CASQPWRGRAEAFF. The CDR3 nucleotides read TGTGCCAGCCAACCCTGGAGGGGGAGGGCTGAAGCTTTCTTT.